This T cell receptor beta chain was captured in a study of shared clonotypes between healthy human individuals. Study-level findings and limits: The genetic and exposure-history diversity represented was limited by few donors. Memory subsets generally showed smaller estimated richness than naive subsets did. Naive CD4 clonotype sharing across four donors was around 5%.

A word on this clone: Its antigen is still unknown.

Germline V CDR1 and CDR2: SGHNT, YENEEA. CDR3 length: 15 residues. V lost 4 bases, J lost 6 bases, and 4 bases stayed unmatched. As originally analysed: Junction-only immunoSEQ data arrived without quality scores, meaning filtering differed. Profiling relied on immunoSEQ multiplex PCR, and the TCRdb table lists in-frame clones only, not all of them. V, J and clone size are those of that table, while D and trimming were read from the DNA. This sample yields roughly 1,500,000 clones, of which about 98% are seen a single time; 0.45% belongs to the top ten. The gene calls are TRBV11-3 and TRBJ2-1; 12 bases are a match to TRBD2. The source is a man aged 25 to 45 in good health. Sequenced input: naive CD4+ T cells sorted from blood. This sample's subset: CD45RA+ positively selected. The CDR3 region is CASSYRLAGVNEQFF. The CDR3 bases are TGTGCCAGCAGCTATCGACTAGCGGGAGTCAATGAGCAGTTCTTC.